The TCR beta chain described here comes from a study of immune characterization of retroperitoneal liposarcoma. The CDR3 length is 14 residues. Germline assignment: CDR1 MNHNS and CDR2 SASEGT. V trimming: 6 bases; J trimming: 7 bases; junction bases outside the gene matches: 11. In TCRdb, the PCR reads were re-called with MiXCR into one record per CDR3 protein. This sample has roughly 11,000 distinct CDR3 sequences, with about a quarter found just once. The sample was tumor tissue. The TCR comes from a female donor with retroperitoneal liposarcoma. The chain couples TRBV6-1 to TRBJ1-1, with TRBD1 identical over 7 bases. CDR3 loop: CASRDHRDSFEAFF. CDR3 coding DNA: TGTGCCAGCAGAGACCACCGGGACAGTTTTGAAGCTTTCTTT.